These T cell receptor beta chains were read from a single sample in a study of T-cell memory formation after mild COVID-19. TCRdb processed the 5' RACE reads anew with MiXCR; each CDR3 protein has one entry. In the table there are roughly 310,000 distinct CDR3 sequences, more than 15% of which are singletons. Sequencing was done on a sample of PBMCs or a T cell subset sorted from them (not recorded which). The receptor source for this set is a man between 18 and 29 years old who had mild COVID-19 (a few samples of this study predate the infection). Cell type and time point are not known. Both conserved end residues are part of each CDR3. Fields, in order: J gene, clone size, V gene, D gene, CDR3 DNA, CDR3 protein. The D gene is left open where the match is weak. Where a row states a size, it is once, few, many or the class of an expanded clone; other rows omit it.

J gene: TRBJ2-5
clone size: few
V gene: TRBV6-5
D gene: .
CDR3 DNA: TGTGCCAGCAGTTACAGTCTCGAGGAGACCCAGTACTTC
CDR3 protein: CASSYSLEETQYF

J gene: TRBJ1-2
clone size: .
V gene: TRBV12-3/TRBV12-4
D gene: .
CDR3 DNA: TGTGCCAGCAGTCCCTTCGGGGGGCGGGGTGGCTACACCTTC
CDR3 protein: CASSPFGGRGGYTF

J gene: TRBJ2-1
clone size: .
V gene: TRBV12-5
D gene: .
CDR3 DNA: TGTGCTAGTGGTTTGCTCCCGAGTGAGCAGTTCTTC
CDR3 protein: CASGLLPSEQFF

J gene: TRBJ2-6
clone size: few
V gene: TRBV7-6
D gene: .
CDR3 DNA: TGTGCCAGCAGCTTATCAATAGGTGCCGGGGCTGGGGCCAACGTCCTGACTTTC
CDR3 protein: CASSLSIGAGAGANVLTF

J gene: TRBJ1-2
clone size: .
V gene: TRBV7-2
D gene: TRBD1
CDR3 DNA: TGTGCCAGCAGCCTCGACAGGGGGCGAGGGGGCTACACCTTC
CDR3 protein: CASSLDRGRGGYTF

J gene: TRBJ2-1
clone size: few
V gene: TRBV6-6
D gene: .
CDR3 DNA: TGTGCCAGCAGTTACGTTAAGGTGCAGTTCTTC
CDR3 protein: CASSYVKVQFF

J gene: TRBJ2-5
clone size: many
V gene: TRBV7-2
D gene: .
CDR3 DNA: TGTGCCAGCAGCTTAGCTCTGGGGAGAGAGACCCAGTACTTC
CDR3 protein: CASSLALGRETQYF

J gene: TRBJ2-3
clone size: few
V gene: TRBV4-3
D gene: .
CDR3 DNA: TGCGCCAGTGCAGGAGGCATCACAGATACGCAGTATTTT
CDR3 protein: CASAGGITDTQYF

J gene: TRBJ2-2
clone size: many
V gene: TRBV28
D gene: .
CDR3 DNA: TGTGCCAGCAGTTTAGGCCTAAACACCGGGGAGCTGTTTTTT
CDR3 protein: CASSLGLNTGELFF

J gene: TRBJ2-1
clone size: many
V gene: TRBV27
D gene: TRBD2
CDR3 DNA: TGTGCCAGCCTTGTCAGCCTAGCGGGGGGTGGTGAGCAGTTCTTC
CDR3 protein: CASLVSLAGGGEQFF

J gene: TRBJ1-1
clone size: .
V gene: TRBV5-1
D gene: .
CDR3 DNA: TGCGCCAGCGGGGGGGACGCTCGGAACACTGAAGCTTTCTTT
CDR3 protein: CASGGDARNTEAFF

J gene: TRBJ1-1
clone size: many
V gene: TRBV7-2
D gene: .
CDR3 DNA: TGTGCCAGCAGCTTAGCGGCGGGTAGGACTGAAGCTTTCTTT
CDR3 protein: CASSLAAGRTEAFF

J gene: TRBJ2-2
clone size: .
V gene: TRBV29-1
D gene: .
CDR3 DNA: TGCAGCGTTGACCCAGGGGCAGCCGGTACCGGGGAGCTGTTTTTT
CDR3 protein: CSVDPGAAGTGELFF

J gene: TRBJ2-5
clone size: many
V gene: TRBV5-1
D gene: .
CDR3 DNA: TGCGCCAGCAGCTTGGCTGGGGGAAAAGAGACCCAGTACTTC
CDR3 protein: CASSLAGGKETQYF

J gene: TRBJ2-3
clone size: few
V gene: TRBV2
D gene: TRBD1
CDR3 DNA: TGTGCCAGCAGTGTTTCTGAGGGGGCGACAGATACGCAGTATTTT
CDR3 protein: CASSVSEGATDTQYF

J gene: TRBJ2-3
clone size: few
V gene: TRBV6-5
D gene: .
CDR3 DNA: TGTGCCAGCAGTTATCTGTCTTTCACAGATACGCAGTATTTT
CDR3 protein: CASSYLSFTDTQYF

J gene: TRBJ1-1
clone size: .
V gene: TRBV5-1
D gene: .
CDR3 DNA: TGCGCCAGCACCTCAGACTTAGCTGGAACTGAAGCTTTCTTT
CDR3 protein: CASTSDLAGTEAFF

J gene: TRBJ1-6
clone size: .
V gene: TRBV7-2
D gene: TRBD1
CDR3 DNA: TGTGCCAGCAGCTTTGGGACAGGGGGCGCAGGTTCACCCCTCCACTTT
CDR3 protein: CASSFGTGGAGSPLHF

J gene: TRBJ2-5
clone size: few
V gene: TRBV7-2
D gene: .
CDR3 DNA: TGTGCCAGCAGATCCGGGCCCTACTGGGAGACCCAGTACTTC
CDR3 protein: CASRSGPYWETQYF

J gene: TRBJ1-2
clone size: .
V gene: TRBV7-9
D gene: .
CDR3 DNA: TGTGCCAGCACCCCGGGGCAGGAGTATGGCTACACCTTC
CDR3 protein: CASTPGQEYGYTF

J gene: TRBJ1-1
clone size: .
V gene: TRBV2
D gene: TRBD1
CDR3 DNA: TGTGCCACCAGGACAGGCCCCAACACTGAAGCTTTCTTT
CDR3 protein: CATRTGPNTEAFF

J gene: TRBJ1-4
clone size: many
V gene: TRBV12-3/TRBV12-4
D gene: .
CDR3 DNA: TGTGCCAGCAGTCCCGCGACAGTGCTGAAGGAAAAACTGTTTTTT
CDR3 protein: CASSPATVLKEKLFF

J gene: TRBJ2-5
clone size: few
V gene: TRBV25-1
D gene: .
CDR3 DNA: TGTGCCGCAGGAGAGGGGAGGCAGACCCAGTACTTC
CDR3 protein: CAAGEGRQTQYF

J gene: TRBJ2-2
clone size: .
V gene: TRBV11-2
D gene: TRBD2
CDR3 DNA: TGTGCCAGCAGCGTCCTTGTAGCGGGGGGACCAACCGGGGAGCTGTTTTTT
CDR3 protein: CASSVLVAGGPTGELFF

J gene: TRBJ2-7
clone size: .
V gene: TRBV14
D gene: .
CDR3 DNA: TGTGCCAGCAGCCGAATGACAGCCTACTCCTACGAGCAGTACTTC
CDR3 protein: CASSRMTAYSYEQYF

J gene: TRBJ1-5
clone size: few
V gene: TRBV3-1
D gene: .
CDR3 DNA: TGTGCCAGCAGCCAAGGAGGGAGCAATCAGCCCCAGCATTTT
CDR3 protein: CASSQGGSNQPQHF

J gene: TRBJ1-2
clone size: many
V gene: TRBV28
D gene: .
CDR3 DNA: TGTGCCAGCAGTTTATTACAGGAGGACTATGGCTACACCTTC
CDR3 protein: CASSLLQEDYGYTF

J gene: TRBJ2-7
clone size: .
V gene: TRBV20-1
D gene: .
CDR3 DNA: TGCAGTGCTAGAGACGCGGGCAGAATCTACGAGCAGTACTTC
CDR3 protein: CSARDAGRIYEQYF

J gene: TRBJ1-6
clone size: few
V gene: TRBV29-1
D gene: TRBD1
CDR3 DNA: TGCAGCGTCCGGGACAGGGGTAATTCACCCCTCCACTTT
CDR3 protein: CSVRDRGNSPLHF

J gene: TRBJ1-6
clone size: many
V gene: TRBV27
D gene: .
CDR3 DNA: TGTGCCAGCAGACCCCGACAGAATTCACCCCTCCACTTT
CDR3 protein: CASRPRQNSPLHF

J gene: TRBJ1-2
clone size: .
V gene: TRBV14
D gene: TRBD1
CDR3 DNA: TGTGCCAGCAGCCTACAGGGGGGGAACTATGGCTACACCTTC
CDR3 protein: CASSLQGGNYGYTF

J gene: TRBJ2-5
clone size: .
V gene: TRBV5-5
D gene: .
CDR3 DNA: TGTGCCAGCAGCCCGGGCACAGTGGGGGAAGAGACCCAGTACTTC
CDR3 protein: CASSPGTVGEETQYF

J gene: TRBJ2-1
clone size: .
V gene: TRBV27
D gene: .
CDR3 DNA: TGTGCCAGCAGTTTCAGGGGAAATGAGCAGTTCTTC
CDR3 protein: CASSFRGNEQFF